These 19 T cell receptor beta chains were sequenced from one sample in a study of blood T cells in healthy people across ages. The second PCR ran about 6 to 11 cycles with a sample-barcoded 5' primer and J-beta primers. In TCRdb, the 5' RACE reads were re-called with MiXCR into one record per CDR3 protein. The repertoire holds more than 900,000 distinct CDR3 sequences, with under 30% as singletons. The same data also went into a second study, on T cells of mothers and their children.

Input material: blood. The receptors were gathered from a girl aged 2 to 10 in good health.

This clonotype was detected ten times or more. The chain recombines TRBV29-1 with TRBJ2-5; 9 positions agree with TRBD1. TRBJ2-1 explains the end of the DNA better; the J call may be wrong. CDR3 size: 13 residues. CDR1 is SQVTM, CDR2 ANQGSEA, per germline. The CDR3 sequence: CSVPRDRVDEQFF. For the CDR3, the DNA is TGCAGCGTCCCCCGGGACAGGGTTGATGAGCAGTTCTTC.

The chain recombines TRBV11-2 with TRBJ2-4, with D possibly TRBD1 on 5 matching bases. The CDR3 loop spans 15 amino acids. Germline loops: CDR1 SGHAT, CDR2 FQNNGV. Trimming stripped 6 bases from V and 1 base from J, with 13 bases between. For the CDR3, the DNA is TGTGCCAGCAGAAGGGGCGAGCTCGCCAAAAACATTCAGTACTTC. It specifies CASRRGELAKNIQYF.

The genes are TRBV6-4 and TRBJ2-1; 9 nucleotides align to TRBD2. V lost 3 bases and J lost 7; bases outside the gene matches: 4. The CDR3 has 14 amino acids. Looked up from germline, CDR1 is MRHNA and CDR2 is SNTAGT. The CDR3 sequence is CASSELAGINEQFF. The CDR3, as DNA: TGTGCCAGCAGTGAGCTAGCGGGGATTAATGAGCAGTTCTTC.

The CDR3 nucleotides read TGTGCCCTGGGGACTAGCGGCCAAGAGACCCAGTACTTC. Translating it yields CALGTSGQETQYF. This chain uses TRBV10-3 with TRBJ2-5, with 11 bases that match TRBD2. Germline-derived CDR1 and CDR2 are ENHRY and SYGVKD. V gave up 11 bases and J gave up 1 base; unmatched junction bases: 3. The CDR3 is 13 residues long.

This clonotype was seen more than once but under ten times. The V and J genes are TRBV5-1 and TRBJ1-5; D might be TRBD1 (5 bases). The V end lost 2 bases, the J end lost 6 bases, and 9 bases lay between the germline ends. The germline V gene encodes CDR1 SGHRS and CDR2 YFSETQ. The CDR3 has 13 amino acids. The CDR3 coding sequence is TGCGCCAGCAGCTTTGACAGCGGTCAGCCCCAGCATTTT. It is translated as CASSFDSGQPQHF. Full variable domain (remainder filled in from reference TRBV5-1 and TRBJ1-5): KAGVTQTPRYLIKTRGQQVTLSCSPISGHRSVSWYQQTPGQGLQFLFEYFSETQRNKGNFPGRFSGRQFSNSRSEMNVSTLELGDSALYLCASSFDSGQPQHFGDGTRLSIL.

The chain has TRBV9 and TRBJ1-1; 9 nucleotides match TRBD1. V trimming: 4 bases; J trimming: 7 bases; junction bases outside the gene matches: 8. Germline lookup yields CDR1 SGDLS and CDR2 YYNGEE. The CDR3 is 14 residues long. The CDR3 here is CASSIVTGGGEAFF. The CDR3 DNA reads TGTGCCAGCAGCATAGTAACAGGGGGCGGTGAAGCTTTCTTT.

The genes are TRBV7-9 and TRBJ1-1; D is unresolved. The CDR3 extends over 14 amino acids. CDR1 is SEHNR, CDR2 FQNEAQ, per germline (reference sequence). The V end was cut by 6 bases, the J end by 4 bases, with 15 bases between. The CDR3 loop is CASSWDGLITEAFF. The CDR3 DNA follows: TGTGCCAGCAGTTGGGATGGATTGATCACTGAAGCTTTCTTT. Filled out from reference TRBV7-9 and TRBJ1-1, the complete variable domain reads DTGVSQNPRHKITKRGQNVTFRCDPISEHNRLYWYRQTLGQGPEFLTYFQNEAQLEKSRLLSDRFSAERPKGSFSTLEIQRTEQGDSAMYLCASSWDGLITEAFFGQGTRLTVV.

A few counts support this clonotype. The CDR3, as DNA: TGCAGCAGGCTCGAGGGAAAGACCCAGTACTTC. Its translation: CSRLEGKTQYF. This chain joins TRBV20-1 and TRBJ2-5; a possible D gene is TRBD2 (5 bases). CDR3 size: 11 residues. Germline V gene lookup returns CDR1 DFQATT and CDR2 SNEGSKA (reference sequence).

The chain combines TRBV7-9 with TRBJ1-2, with a weak D call TRBD1 (5 bases). The ends were cut back, 1 base at V and 7 bases at J, with 10 bases in the middle. CDR1 is SEHNR, CDR2 FQNEAQ, per germline (reference sequence). This CDR3 contains 13 residues. Written as DNA, the CDR3 is TGTGCCAGCAGCTTAGAGAACGGGGGTGGCTACACCTTC. Translating it yields CASSLENGGGYTF.

This chain uses TRBV9 with TRBJ1-2; 10 nucleotides line up with TRBD1. Germline CDR1 is SGDLS and CDR2 is YYNGEE. The CDR3 length is 15 residues. V lost 6 bases, J lost 3 bases, and 8 bases stayed unmatched. The CDR3 reads CASNFGTGDHYGYTF. The CDR3 DNA is TGTGCCAGCAATTTTGGGACAGGGGACCACTATGGCTACACCTTC.

V and J are TRBV5-1 and TRBJ2-5; 9 bases line up with TRBD1. The DNA end is more similar to TRBJ2-7, so the J call may be wrong. The CDR3 loop spans 16 amino acids. Germline V lookup: CDR1 SGHRS, CDR2 YFSETQ. The CDR3 here is CASSSSRTGDFYEQYF. CDR3 nucleotide sequence: TGCGCCAGCAGCTCCTCACGGACAGGGGATTTCTACGAGCAGTACTTC.

This clonotype showed up just a few times. The chain combines TRBV19 with TRBJ2-5; TRBD2 matches 9 bases. TRBJ2-1 explains the end of the DNA better; the J call may be wrong. This CDR3 comprises 14 residues. Germline V gives CDR1 LNHDA, CDR2 SQIVND (reference sequence). The CDR3 sequence is CASSSGRDYNEQFF. For the CDR3, the DNA is TGTGCCAGTAGTAGCGGGAGGGATTACAATGAGCAGTTCTTC.

The chain combines TRBV24-1 with TRBJ2-2, with 8 nucleotides matching TRBD1. The V segment lost 6 bases and the J segment 0 bases; nucleotides outside the gene matches: 11. The length of the CDR3 is 18 residues. CDR1 and CDR2 (germline): KGHDR, SFDVKD. CDR3: CATSSADRGHTNTGELFF. CDR3 coding DNA: TGTGCCACCAGTTCCGCTGACAGGGGACATACGAACACCGGGGAGCTGTTTTTT.

The chain joins TRBV9 to TRBJ2-3; no clear D. CDR1 is SGDLS and CDR2 is YYNGEE in the germline V gene. Trimming left V 3 bases short and J 5 bases short, with 7 bases between. The CDR3 length is 12 residues. CDR3 coding DNA: TGTGCCAGCAGCGGATTACAAGATACGCAGTATTTT. This sequence encodes CASSGLQDTQYF.

Comments on this clonotype: A read error may produce the germline difference seen at one junction end. The chain uses TRBV15 and TRBJ2-5, with D possibly being TRBD2 (5 bases). Per the germline V gene, CDR1 is LNHNV and CDR2 is YYDKDF (reference sequence). The CDR3 spans 14 residues. The CDR3: CATSRAAVQETQYF. Here the CDR3 DNA reads TGTGCCACCAGCAGAGCAGCGGTTCAAGAGACTCAGTACTTC.

This rearrangement joins TRBV6-5 to TRBJ2-2, with 7 bases lining up with TRBD1. CDR1 and CDR2 from the germline V gene are MNHEY and SVGAGI. V trimming: 8 bases; J trimming: 4 bases; junction bases outside the gene matches: 10. This CDR3 has 15 amino acids. CDR3 in amino acids: CASGLGTASTGELFF. CDR3 sequence (DNA): TGTGCCAGCGGCCTCGGGACAGCCTCCACCGGGGAGCTGTTTTTT.

This clonotype has more than one count but fewer than ten. The chain is built from TRBV7-2 and TRBJ2-7; 8 nucleotides match TRBD1. Germline loops: CDR1 SGHTA, CDR2 FQGNSA. The ends lost 5 bases at V and 4 bases at J; junction bases unmatched: 10. This CDR3 has 15 amino acids. The CDR3 region has the DNA TGTGCCAGCAGCCCAGGACAGGGAATGGGATACGAGCAGTACTTC. It is translated as CASSPGQGMGYEQYF.

The chain recombines TRBV6-6 with TRBJ2-3, with 8 bases fitting TRBD2. This CDR3 has 14 amino acids. The V gene end was trimmed by 7 bases and the J gene end by 5 bases; junction bases not matched to a gene: 8. Looked up from germline, CDR1 is MNHNY and CDR2 is SVGAGI (reference sequence). The CDR3 protein is CASIPSGSGDTQYF. As DNA, the CDR3 is TGTGCCAGCATCCCTAGCGGGTCGGGAGATACGCAGTATTTT.

This clonotype has a handful of counts. The genes are TRBV29-1 and TRBJ2-7; D perhaps matches TRBD2 (5 bases). Germline values: CDR1 SQVTM, CDR2 ANQGSEA. V was trimmed by 7 bases and J by 5 bases, leaving 15 bases between them. This CDR3 spans 12 amino acids. The CDR3 DNA is TGCAGCGCGGGCCTAGCCCCTAACGAGCAGTACTTC. Amino acids: CSAGLAPNEQYF.